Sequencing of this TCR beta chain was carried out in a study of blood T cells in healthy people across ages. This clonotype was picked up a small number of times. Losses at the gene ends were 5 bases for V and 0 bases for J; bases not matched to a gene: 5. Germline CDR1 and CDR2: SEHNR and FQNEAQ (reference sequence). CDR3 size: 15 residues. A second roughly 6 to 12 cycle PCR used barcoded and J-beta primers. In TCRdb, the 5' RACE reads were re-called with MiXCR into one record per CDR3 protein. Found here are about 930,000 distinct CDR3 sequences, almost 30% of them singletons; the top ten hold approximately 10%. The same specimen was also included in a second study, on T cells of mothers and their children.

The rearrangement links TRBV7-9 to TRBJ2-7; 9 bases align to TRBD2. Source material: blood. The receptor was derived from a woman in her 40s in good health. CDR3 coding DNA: TGTGCCAGCAGCCAAGGACTAGCGAGCTCCTACGAGCAGTACTTC. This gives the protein CASSQGLASSYEQYF.